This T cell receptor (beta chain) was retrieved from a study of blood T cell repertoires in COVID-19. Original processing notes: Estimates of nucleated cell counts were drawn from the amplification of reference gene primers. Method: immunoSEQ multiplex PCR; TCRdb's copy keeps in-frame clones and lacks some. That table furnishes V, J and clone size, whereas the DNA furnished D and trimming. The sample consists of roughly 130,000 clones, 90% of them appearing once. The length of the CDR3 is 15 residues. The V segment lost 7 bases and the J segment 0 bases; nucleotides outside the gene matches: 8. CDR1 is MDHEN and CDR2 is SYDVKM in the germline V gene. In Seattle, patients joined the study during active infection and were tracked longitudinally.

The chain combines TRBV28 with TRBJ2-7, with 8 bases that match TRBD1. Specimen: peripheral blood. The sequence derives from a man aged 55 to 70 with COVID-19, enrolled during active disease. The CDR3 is CASTSLDRDSYEQYF. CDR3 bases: TGTGCCAGCACATCCCTGGACAGGGACTCCTACGAGCAGTACTTC.